Described below is a single TCR beta chain sequence and its context. Sequencing was performed with immunoSEQ multiplex PCR; in TCRdb, only in-frame clones are kept and a portion is missing. The sample yields approximately 79,000 clones, around 97% seen once. These data come from a study of technical replicates of blood from several donors. Per the germline V gene, CDR1 is SGHRS and CDR2 is YFSETQ. Trimming removed 0 bases at V and 2 bases at J, with 6 bases between. The CDR3 is 13 residues long. The TCR comes from a human donor in good health. This sequence joins TRBV5-1 and TRBJ2-7; unclear D gene. Sequencing was carried out using T cells isolated from PBMCs. Written as DNA, the CDR3 is TGCGCCAGCAGCTTGGTGCCTACCTACGAGCAGTACTTC. Translated: CASSLVPTYEQYF.